The present TCR beta chain was sequenced within a study of blood T cell repertoires in COVID-19. Generated by immunoSEQ multiplex PCR, the TCRdb table keeps only in-frame clones and is missing some. The sample shows 130,000 or so clones, approximately 83% of them seen only once. Material: peripheral blood. The TCR sequence derives from a human donor in a cohort sampled during active COVID-19.

The CDR3 bases are TGTGCCAGCAGCGGATTAATAGCGGGAGGTACCACAGATACGCAGTATTTT. Protein sequence: CASSGLIAGGTTDTQYF. V and J are TRBV9 and TRBJ2-3; TRBD2 matches at 10 bases. The CDR3 has 17 amino acids. Germline V gene sequence: CDR1 SGDLS, CDR2 YYNGEE. J was trimmed by 2 bases and V by 3 bases; bases with no gene match: 9.